This T cell receptor beta chain was captured by sequencing in a study of STAT5B mutations in CD4+ large granular lymphocyte leukemia. Worth noting for this clone: Its antigen remains unidentified.

The table came from immunoSEQ multiplex PCR; TCRdb's copy has only in-frame clones and leaves some out. Of under 35,000 clones in the sample, approximately 71% are singletons; the top ten hold 0.4% to 0.45%. Study-level points and caveats: Top patient clones used TRBV06 genes more often: 8/27 versus 2/35 in controls.

Buffy coats from healthy blood donors served as controls. The CDR3 contains 13 residues. Germline V gene sequence: CDR1 MNHEY, CDR2 SMNVEV (reference sequence). Germline trimming cut 6 bases from V and 6 bases from J; bases unmatched to any gene: 6. Source material: CD4+ T cells from blood buffy coats. V and J are TRBV27 and TRBJ1-2, with TRBD1 identical over 8 bases. The TCR comes from a human donor in good health. CDR3 in DNA: TGTGCCAGCAGAACTGGGACAGGCCATGGCTACACCTTC. Translation gives CASRTGTGHGYTF.